These 23 T cell receptor beta chains were all obtained from the same sample, sequenced in a study of cytomegalovirus exposure and HLA in healthy donors. PCR primers comprised 60 Vbeta and 13 Jbeta primers. Data came from immunoSEQ multiplex PCR; TCRdb stores just in-frame clones and leaves some out. The sample consists of around 220,000 clones, about 75% of them appearing once. The sequenced sample consisted of PBMCs. These receptors were taken from a woman aged 25 to 39 in good health and CMV-seronegative.

This chain links TRBV5-6 with TRBJ1-4; D ambiguous. Trimming left V 6 bases short and J 4 bases short, with 13 bases between. CDR1 SGHDT and CDR2 YYEEEE come from the germline V gene. The CDR3 runs 14 residues. The CDR3 reads CASTQSGHNEKLFF. The CDR3 DNA sequence: TGTGCCAGCACCCAATCAGGTCATAATGAAAAACTGTTTTTT. Looking up the rest from reference TRBV5-6 and TRBJ1-4 gives the full variable domain: DAGVTQSPTHLIKTRGQQVTLRCSPKSGHDTVSWYQQALGQGPQFIFQYYEEEERQRGNFPDRFSGHQFPNYSSELNVNALLLGDSALYLCASTQSGHNEKLFFGSGTQLSVL.

The J gene is TRBJ2-1, the V gene TRBV7-6; D is perhaps TRBD1 (5 bases). The CDR3 covers 14 residues. Trimming removed 1 base from V and 5 bases from J, with 9 bases in between. CDR1 and CDR2 from the germline V gene are SGHVS and FNYEAQ. The CDR3 coding sequence is TGTGCCAGCAGCTTAGGGGGCCTCGACAATGAGCAGTTCTTC. Protein product: CASSLGGLDNEQFF.

V usage is TRBV5-1 and J usage is TRBJ2-7; the match to TRBD2 covers 14 bases. J was trimmed by 2 bases and V by 4 bases; bases with no gene match: 11. CDR3 length equals 18 residues. CDR1 and CDR2 (germline): SGHRS, YFSETQ. The CDR3 reads CASSTAGTSGRRAYEQYF. CDR3 in DNA: TGCGCCAGCAGCACCGCCGGGACTAGCGGGAGACGGGCCTACGAGCAGTACTTC.

This chain links TRBV6-6 with TRBJ2-7; 9 bases align to TRBD1. CDR3 size: 14 residues. Trimming took 5 bases from V and 4 from J; bases not matched to a gene: 6. The germline V gene has CDR1 MNHNY and CDR2 SVGAGI (reference sequence). CDR3 in amino acids: CASSPQGAKYEQYF. CDR3 in DNA: TGTGCCAGCAGTCCACAGGGGGCTAAATACGAGCAGTACTTC.

The rearrangement uses TRBV5-1 and TRBJ1-3; no reliable D call. The CDR3 totals 14 residues. The germline V and J ends were trimmed by 4 bases and 0 bases, with 8 bases remaining between them. Per the germline V gene, CDR1 is SGHRS and CDR2 is YFSETQ. Written as DNA, the CDR3 is TGCGCCAGCAGCCCTGAGTACTCTGGAAACACCATATATTTT. Its protein is CASSPEYSGNTIYF.

The count of this clone is one. The germline gene is not matched at one end of the junction; a read error may be the cause. The chain joins TRBV7-9 to TRBJ2-1, with 8 positions matching TRBD1. Germline CDR1 and CDR2: SEHNR and FQNEAQ (reference sequence). The CDR3 has 17 amino acids. The CDR3 DNA sequence: TGTTCCAGCAGCTCCCTCGGACAGGGAGGAACCTACAATGAGCAGTTCTTC. Its protein is CSSSSLGQGGTYNEQFF.

This clone occurred a few times. This CDR3 reads CAWTSGHNQPQHF. The CDR3 nucleotides are TGTGCCTGGACGTCAGGGCACAATCAGCCCCAGCATTTT. The V gene is TRBV30, the J gene TRBJ1-5; tentative D call: TRBD1 (5 bases). The CDR3 is 13 residues long. Germline V CDR1 and CDR2: GTSNPN, SVGIG (reference sequence). Trimming took 4 bases from V and 3 from J, leaving 10 bases between them.

The gene calls are TRBV7-3 and TRBJ1-3; D is undetermined. Trimming pared 4 bases from V and 0 bases from J, leaving 13 bases between. Germline loops: CDR1 SGHTA, CDR2 FQGTGA. The CDR3 extends over 16 amino acids. The CDR3 reads CASSSRTGSSGNTIYF. CDR3 DNA: TGTGCCAGCAGCTCTAGGACGGGGAGCTCTGGAAACACCATATATTTT.

The rearrangement uses TRBV5-1 and TRBJ2-1; 9 bases match TRBD2. The CDR3 is made up of 15 amino acids. J was trimmed by 4 bases and V by 0 bases; bases with no gene match: 2. Germline V CDR1 and CDR2: SGHRS, YFSETQ. CDR3 sequence: CASSLVAGEYNEQFF. DNA for the CDR3: TGCGCCAGCAGCTTGGTAGCGGGGGAGTACAATGAGCAGTTCTTC.

The chain couples TRBV4-1 to TRBJ1-6, with 10 nucleotides matching TRBD1. In germline, CDR1 is MGHRA, CDR2 YSYEKL. J was trimmed by 8 bases and V by 2 bases; bases with no gene match: 12. The CDR3 length is 18 residues. The CDR3: CASSQWFPGQGMDSPLHF. CDR3 nucleotides: TGCGCCAGCAGCCAATGGTTTCCGGGACAGGGGATGGATTCACCCCTCCACTTT.

The chain employs TRBV2 and TRBJ2-4, with D uncertain. The CDR3 has 13 residues. V lost 1 base and J lost 2, with 3 bases in between. The germline gives CDR1 SNHLY, CDR2 FYNNEI. The CDR3 nucleotides read TGTGCCAGCAGTGAAGATACCAAAAACATTCAGTACTTC. Translated: CASSEDTKNIQYF.

CDR3 region: CASSLGGQGASNQPQHF. DNA for the CDR3: TGCGCCAGCAGCTTGGGGGGACAGGGGGCCAGCAATCAGCCCCAGCATTTT. The chain couples TRBV5-1 to TRBJ1-5; TRBD1 matches 12 bases. After removal of 0 bases from V and 1 base from J, the junction contained 2 bases not matched to a gene. CDR3 length equals 17 residues. The germline gives CDR1 SGHRS, CDR2 YFSETQ.

The chain uses TRBV30 and TRBJ2-3; 11 bases map to TRBD2. CDR1 and CDR2 (germline): GTSNPN, SVGIG (reference sequence). The V and J ends lost 3 bases and 2 bases, in that order; junction bases with no gene match: 4. The length of the CDR3 is 15 residues. CDR3 protein: CAWSLAGGSTDTQYF. Written as DNA, the CDR3 is TGTGCCTGGAGCCTAGCGGGGGGTTCCACAGATACGCAGTATTTT.

This clone was picked up a small number of times. The chain links TRBV18 to TRBJ2-3; D is perhaps TRBD2 (5 bases). The V end was cut by 2 bases, the J end by 4 bases, with 10 bases between. This CDR3 is 14 amino acids long. Germline CDR1 KGHSH, CDR2 LQKENI. CDR3 sequence: CASSPYEGADTQYF. The CDR3 coding sequence is TGTGCCAGCTCACCATACGAGGGAGCAGATACGCAGTATTTT.

The chain employs TRBV7-9 and TRBJ2-7; D is possibly TRBD2 (5 bases). CDR1 is SEHNR and CDR2 is FQNEAQ in the germline V gene (reference sequence). Trimming took off 3 bases at V and 6 bases at J, with 12 bases between the two ends. The CDR3 runs to 13 residues. The DNA of the CDR3 is TGTGCCAGCAGCTTGAGCGGAGGACCCGAGCAGTACTTC. Its translation: CASSLSGGPEQYF.

The J gene is TRBJ2-1, the V gene TRBV30; the match to TRBD1 covers 8 bases. The CDR3 has 13 amino acids. Germline V CDR1 and CDR2: GTSNPN, SVGIG (reference sequence). The CDR3, as DNA: TGTGCTTGCGGACAGGGTTCCTACAATGAGCAGTTCTTC. Its translation: CACGQGSYNEQFF. Filled out from reference TRBV30 and TRBJ2-1, the complete variable domain reads SQTIHQWPATLVQPVGSPLSLECTVEGTSNPNLYWYRQAAGRGLQLLFYSVGIGQISSEVPQNLSASRPQDRQFILSSKKLLLSDSGFYLCACGQGSYNEQFFGPGTRLTVL.

The V and J genes are TRBV6-1 and TRBJ1-5; possible D gene TRBD1, 6 bases. The CDR3 is 14 residues long. With 5 bases removed from V and 6 bases from J, the gap between germline ends came to 14 bases. Germline lookup yields CDR1 MNHNS and CDR2 SASEGT. DNA for the CDR3: TGTGCCAGCAGTTCCACAGGGAGTCCTCAGCCCCAGCATTTT. Protein sequence: CASSSTGSPQPQHF.

This clone was counted once. The V call is TRBV7-2, the J call TRBJ2-1, with 7 bases fitting TRBD1. Germline CDR1 and CDR2: SGHTA and FQGNSA. CDR3 length: 12 amino acids. V was clipped by 4 bases and J by 11 bases; unmatched bases: 5. The CDR3: CASSSPGQKQFF. The CDR3 DNA reads as TGTGCCAGCAGCTCGCCGGGACAGAAGCAGTTCTTC. The full variable domain, completed using reference TRBV7-2 and TRBJ2-1, is GAGVSQSPSNKVTEKGKDVELRCDPISGHTALYWYRQSLGQGLEFLIYFQGNSAPDKSGLPSDRFSAERTGGSVSTLTIQRTQQEDSAVYLCASSSPGQKQFFGPGTRLTVL.

The CDR3: CASSESTSGSNEQFF. In DNA, the CDR3 is TGCGCCAGCAGTGAGTCAACTAGCGGGAGCAATGAGCAGTTCTTC. The chain uses TRBV10-1 and TRBJ2-1, with 11 bases matching TRBD2. The CDR3 runs to 15 residues. The germline CDR1 and CDR2 sequences are WNHNN and SYGVQD (reference sequence). J lost 6 bases, V lost 0 bases, and 1 base had no gene match.

J is TRBJ1-1 and V is TRBV19; 7 bases are shared with TRBD1. There are 15 residues in the CDR3. V was clipped by 10 bases and J by 0 bases; unmatched bases: 11. Per germline, CDR1 LNHDA and CDR2 SQIVND (reference sequence). This CDR3 is CATFGQDRMNTEAFF. The CDR3, as DNA: TGTGCCACCTTCGGACAGGATAGAATGAACACTGAAGCTTTCTTT.

The chain couples TRBV19 to TRBJ1-2; 7 bases are shared with TRBD1. Germline V lookup: CDR1 LNHDA, CDR2 SQIVND (reference sequence). J gave up 3 bases and V 6 bases, and 4 bases lay outside the gene matches. The CDR3 spans 13 residues. The CDR3: CASSYRGDYGYTF. The CDR3 coding sequence is TGTGCCAGTAGCTACAGGGGCGACTATGGCTACACCTTC.

This chain connects TRBV6-6 to TRBJ2-7; D remains unclear. The CDR3 covers 14 residues. Per the germline V gene, CDR1 is MNHNY and CDR2 is SVGAGI (reference sequence). Trimming shortened V by 5 bases and J by 2 bases, and 13 bases separated the two germline ends. The DNA for the CDR3 is TGTGCCAGCAGTGCGGTAGAGGCGCCCTACGAGCAGTACTTC. Protein: CASSAVEAPYEQYF.

This chain links TRBV30 with TRBJ1-1, with a possible D match to TRBD1 (5 bases). The CDR3 has 11 residues. The V end was cut by 4 bases, the J end by 5 bases, with 8 bases between. Germline V gene lookup returns CDR1 GTSNPN and CDR2 SVGIG (reference sequence). CDR3 in amino acids: CAWIRGTEAFF. The CDR3 DNA follows: TGTGCCTGGATTCGGGGGACTGAAGCTTTCTTT.